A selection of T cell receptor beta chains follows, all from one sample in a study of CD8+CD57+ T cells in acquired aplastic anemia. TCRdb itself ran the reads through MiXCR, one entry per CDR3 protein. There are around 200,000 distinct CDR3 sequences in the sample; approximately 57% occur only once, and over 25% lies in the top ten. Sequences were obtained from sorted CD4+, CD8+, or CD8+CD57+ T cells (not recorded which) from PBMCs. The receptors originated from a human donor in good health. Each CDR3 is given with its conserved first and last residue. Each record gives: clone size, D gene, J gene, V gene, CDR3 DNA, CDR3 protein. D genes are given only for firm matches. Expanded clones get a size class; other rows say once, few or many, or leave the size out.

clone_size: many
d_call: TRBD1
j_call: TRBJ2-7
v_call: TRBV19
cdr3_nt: TGTGCCAGTACACAGGGGGCGGACGAGCAGTACTTC
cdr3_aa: CASTQGADEQYF

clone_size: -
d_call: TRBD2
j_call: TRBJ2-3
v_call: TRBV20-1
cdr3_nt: TGCAGTGCTAGTGGGTTTGCGGGGGGCGCAGATACGCAGTATTTT
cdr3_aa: CSASGFAGGADTQYF

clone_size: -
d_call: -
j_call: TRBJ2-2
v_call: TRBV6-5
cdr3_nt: TGTGCCAGCAGAGTTGGGTCCGGGCTGGACGGGGAGCTGTTTTTT
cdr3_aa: CASRVGSGLDGELFF

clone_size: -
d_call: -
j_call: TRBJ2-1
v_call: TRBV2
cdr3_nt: TGTGCCAGCAGTGCTGGGGCTAACGTGAACAATGAGCAGTTCTTC
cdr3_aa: CASSAGANVNNEQFF

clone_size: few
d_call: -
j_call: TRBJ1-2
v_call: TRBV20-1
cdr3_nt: TGCAGTGCACCCCAGGGCTATGGCTACACCTTC
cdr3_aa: CSAPQGYGYTF

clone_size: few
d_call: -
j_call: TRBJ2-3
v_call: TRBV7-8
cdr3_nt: TGTGCCAGCAGCTTATTCAGCAGAAGCACAGATACGCAGTATTTT
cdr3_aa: CASSLFSRSTDTQYF

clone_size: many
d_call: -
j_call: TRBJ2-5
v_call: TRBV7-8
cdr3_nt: TGTGCCAGCAGCCCAGGGGTCTCCCCCCGGATAGAGACCCAGTACTTC
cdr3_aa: CASSPGVSPRIETQYF

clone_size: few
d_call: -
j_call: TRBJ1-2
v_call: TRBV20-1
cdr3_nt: TGCAGTGCCGATTGGACAGCTGGCTACACCTTC
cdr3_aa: CSADWTAGYTF

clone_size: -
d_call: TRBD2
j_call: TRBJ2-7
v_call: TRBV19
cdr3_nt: TGTGCCAGTAGTATAGTAGCGGGTACCTCCTACGAGCAGTACTTC
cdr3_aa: CASSIVAGTSYEQYF

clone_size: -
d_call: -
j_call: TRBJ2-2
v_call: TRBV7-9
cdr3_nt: TGTGCCAGCAGTCCCGGTGATGGGCCTACCGGGGAGCTGTTTTTT
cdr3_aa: CASSPGDGPTGELFF

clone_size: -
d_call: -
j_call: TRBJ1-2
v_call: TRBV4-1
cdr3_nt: TGCGCCAGCAGCCAAGAGCCGCAGGGCCTCAACTATGGCTACACCTTC
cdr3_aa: CASSQEPQGLNYGYTF

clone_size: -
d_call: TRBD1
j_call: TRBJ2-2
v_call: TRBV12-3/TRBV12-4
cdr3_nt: TGTGCCAGCAGCAGACAGGGGAGGAACACCGGGGAGCTGTTTTTT
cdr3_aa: CASSRQGRNTGELFF

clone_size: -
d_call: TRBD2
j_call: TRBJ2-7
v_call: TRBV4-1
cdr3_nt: TGCGCCAGCAGCCAAGATGGGGGAGGGAACTACGAGCAGTACTTC
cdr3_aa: CASSQDGGGNYEQYF

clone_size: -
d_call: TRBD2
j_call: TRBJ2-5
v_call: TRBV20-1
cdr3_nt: TGCAGTGCTAGACTAGCGGGAGTCGAGACCCAGTACTTC
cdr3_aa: CSARLAGVETQYF

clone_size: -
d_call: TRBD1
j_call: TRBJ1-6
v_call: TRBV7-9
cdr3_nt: TGTGCCAGCGGAGGACAGGGGAGTTCACCCCTCCACTTT
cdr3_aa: CASGGQGSSPLHF

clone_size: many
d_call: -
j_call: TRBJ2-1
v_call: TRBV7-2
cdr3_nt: TGTGCCAGCAGCTTAGTTCTCTATCGGGGAAGCTCCTACAATGAGCAGTTCTTC
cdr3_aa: CASSLVLYRGSSYNEQFF

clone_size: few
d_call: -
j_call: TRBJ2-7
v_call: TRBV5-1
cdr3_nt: TGCGCCAGCAGCACCCCGGAGGGCTACGAGCAGTACTTC
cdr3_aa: CASSTPEGYEQYF

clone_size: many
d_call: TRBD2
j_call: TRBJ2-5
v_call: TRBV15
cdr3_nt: TGTGCCACCAGCAGAGATTATAGGACTAGCGGGGATAGGGAGACCCAGTACTTC
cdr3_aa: CATSRDYRTSGDRETQYF

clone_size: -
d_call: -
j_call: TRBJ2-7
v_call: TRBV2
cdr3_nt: TGTGCCAGCAGTGAGCAAGGTGAAACCTACGAGCAGTACTTC
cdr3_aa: CASSEQGETYEQYF

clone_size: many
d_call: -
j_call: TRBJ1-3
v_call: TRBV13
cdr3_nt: TGTGCCAGCAGCTTAGGCCTAAGGGGCTCTGGAAACACCATATATTTT
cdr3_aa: CASSLGLRGSGNTIYF

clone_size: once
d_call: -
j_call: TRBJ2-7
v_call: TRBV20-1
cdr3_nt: TGCAGTGCTAGCGGGGGGGGGGGGACAGGGTTGTACGAGCAGTACTTC
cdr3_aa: CSASGGGGTGLYEQYF

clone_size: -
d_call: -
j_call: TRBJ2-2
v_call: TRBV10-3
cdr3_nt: TGTGCCATCAGCGGAGGGGGGGGATCCGGGGAACTGTTTTTT
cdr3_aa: CAISGGGGSGELFF

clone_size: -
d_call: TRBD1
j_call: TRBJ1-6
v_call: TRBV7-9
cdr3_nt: TGTGCCAGCAGTGAAGGGTACAGGGGTGATTCACCCCTCCACTTT
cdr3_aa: CASSEGYRGDSPLHF

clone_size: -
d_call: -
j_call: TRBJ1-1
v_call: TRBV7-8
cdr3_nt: TGTGCCAGCAGCGCGCCCACCCAAAGCTCGGGGATGGCTGAAGCTTTCTTT
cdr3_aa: CASSAPTQSSGMAEAFF

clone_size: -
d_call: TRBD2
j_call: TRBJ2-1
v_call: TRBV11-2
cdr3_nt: TGTGCCAGCAGCTTATCTAGCGGAGCTTCCTACAATGAGCAGTTCTTC
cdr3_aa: CASSLSSGASYNEQFF

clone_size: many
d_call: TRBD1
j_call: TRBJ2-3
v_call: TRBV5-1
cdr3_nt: TGCGCCAGCAGCAACCGGGACAGGGACGTCACAGATACGCAGTATTTT
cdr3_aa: CASSNRDRDVTDTQYF

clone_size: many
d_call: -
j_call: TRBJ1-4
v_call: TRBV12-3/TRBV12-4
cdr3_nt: TGTGCCAGCCGCACTAATGAAAAACTGTTTTTT
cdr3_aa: CASRTNEKLFF

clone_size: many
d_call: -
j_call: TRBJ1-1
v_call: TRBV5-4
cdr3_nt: TGTGCCAGCAGCTTGGCCGTTTCTGGAGTGGATAACACTGAAGCTTTCTTT
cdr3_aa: CASSLAVSGVDNTEAFF

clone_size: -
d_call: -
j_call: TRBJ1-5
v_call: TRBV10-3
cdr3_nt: TGTGCCACCTCGGTCTTACAGGATCAGCCCCAGCATTTT
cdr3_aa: CATSVLQDQPQHF

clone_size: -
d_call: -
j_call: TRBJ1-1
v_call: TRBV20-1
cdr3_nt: TGCAGTGCTAGAGCCTTACAGGGCGGGAAGACTGAAGCTTTCTTT
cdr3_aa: CSARALQGGKTEAFF

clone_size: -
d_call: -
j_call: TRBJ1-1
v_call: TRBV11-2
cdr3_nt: TGTGCCAGCAGCCCAGCATTGACCCATTTATTT
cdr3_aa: CASSPALTHLF

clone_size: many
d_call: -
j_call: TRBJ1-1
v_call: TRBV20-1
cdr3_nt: TGCAGTGCTAGAGATATTAGAGGAAAAGCTTTCTTT
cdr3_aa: CSARDIRGKAFF

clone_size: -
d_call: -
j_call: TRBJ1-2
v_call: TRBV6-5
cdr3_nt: TGTGCCAGCAGTTGGGGGGTCGGCTACACCTTC
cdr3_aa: CASSWGVGYTF

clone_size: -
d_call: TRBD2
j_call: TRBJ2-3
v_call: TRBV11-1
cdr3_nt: TGTGCCAGCAGCGACACTAGCGGGAGTGGAAAGAGATATTTT
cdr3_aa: CASSDTSGSGKRYF

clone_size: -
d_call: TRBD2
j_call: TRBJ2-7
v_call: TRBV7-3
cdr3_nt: TGTGCCAGCAGCTCCCAACCGGGGGGTCCCTACGAGCAGTACTTC
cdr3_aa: CASSSQPGGPYEQYF

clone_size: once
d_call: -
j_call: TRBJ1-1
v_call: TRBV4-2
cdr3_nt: TGTGCCAGCAGCCAACCAATGAACACTGAAGCTTTCTTT
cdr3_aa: CASSQPMNTEAFF

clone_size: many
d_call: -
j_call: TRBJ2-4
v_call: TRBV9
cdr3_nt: TGTGCCAGCAGCGGCCCAATCTGGGGGGAAAACATTCAGTACTTC
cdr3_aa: CASSGPIWGENIQYF